This T cell receptor (beta chain) derives from a study of blood T cells in healthy people across ages. Overall study results and limits: Comparison with aged donors showed that long-lived donors had more naive CD4+ cells and higher diversity.

This clonotype has a single count. The antigen is unknown. The CDR3 is made up of 15 amino acids. V lost 5 bases and J lost 8; bases outside the gene matches: 7. The germline CDR1 and CDR2 sequences are SEHNR and FQNEAQ (reference sequence). A second PCR, run for roughly 7 to 11 cycles, used a sample-barcoded 5' primer plus a J-beta primer mix. One entry per CDR3 protein, called by TCRdb with MiXCR from the 5' RACE reads. The sample includes some 710,000 distinct CDR3 sequences, more than 35% of them seen just once. The rearrangement joins TRBV7-9 to TRBJ1-6; 9 nucleotides line up with TRBD1. Material: blood. The sequence came from a man aged 80 or over in good health. CDR3 region: CASSEQGAQYSPLHF. The CDR3 bases are TGTGCCAGCAGCGAACAGGGGGCGCAGTATTCACCCCTCCACTTT.